This section outlines one T cell receptor beta chain sequence together with its context. Its antigen remains unknown. The V gene end was trimmed by 6 bases and the J gene end by 2 bases; junction bases not matched to a gene: 11. CDR3 length: 17 residues. Germline loops: CDR1 MDHEN, CDR2 SYDVKM. This entry belongs to a study of T cells in localized non-small cell lung cancer. Study-level results: Adjacent lung had a median roughly 61 of the 100 largest tumor clones. Higher blood T cell density went with longer overall survival.

Assay: immunoSEQ multiplex PCR; the TCRdb copy retains only in-frame clones and omits some. The sample records over 25,000 clones, over 80% being singletons. The chain couples TRBV28 to TRBJ1-5; TRBD1 matches at 9 bases. The receptor was isolated from a male donor aged 60 or over with stage I lung adenocarcinoma. Specimen: peripheral blood, collected before any cancer treatment. CDR3 nucleotide sequence: TGTGCCAGCAGGACCCTGGCTACAGGGGGCGGCAATCAGCCCCAGCATTTT. The encoded protein is CASRTLATGGGNQPQHF.